This is a list of T cell receptor beta chains from one sample in a study of a mutant IDH1 vaccine in newly diagnosed glioma. TCRdb keeps only in-frame clones here, not all; method: immunoSEQ multiplex PCR. The repertoire consists of 55,000 to 65,000 clones, with around four fifths occurring once and the leading ten covering 3.5% to 5%. These TCRs are of unknown antigen specificity. The sample here was PBMCs, taken from a glioma patient whose treatment included an IDH1 peptide vaccine. These receptors came from a man under 40 with glioma. Each CDR3 is given with its conserved first and last residue. Each record gives: clone size, J gene, D gene, V gene, CDR3 DNA, CDR3 protein. The D gene is left open where the match is weak. Rows may omit the clone size; those that give it use once, few, many or a size class.

clone size: -; J gene: TRBJ2-2; D gene: -; V gene: TRBV5-5; CDR3 DNA: TGTGCCAGCAGCCGGACCCTGGGGACTCCTACCGGGGAGCTGTTTTTT; CDR3 protein: CASSRTLGTPTGELFF
clone size: -; J gene: TRBJ2-2; D gene: -; V gene: TRBV11-2; CDR3 DNA: TGTGCCAGCAGCTTACTTCGCTTCACCGGGGAGCTGTTTTTT; CDR3 protein: CASSLLRFTGELFF
clone size: -; J gene: TRBJ2-5; D gene: TRBD1; V gene: TRBV2; CDR3 DNA: TGTGCCAGCAGCACCGGACAGGGACAAGAGACCCAGTACTTC; CDR3 protein: CASSTGQGQETQYF
clone size: -; J gene: TRBJ1-1; D gene: TRBD1; V gene: TRBV7-8; CDR3 DNA: TGTGCCAGCAGCCTACAGGGGCTTACTGAAGCTTTCTTT; CDR3 protein: CASSLQGLTEAFF
clone size: few; J gene: TRBJ1-5; D gene: -; V gene: TRBV19; CDR3 DNA: TGTGCCAGTAGTATAACAGGGAACAGGCAGCCCCAGCATTTT; CDR3 protein: CASSITGNRQPQHF
clone size: -; J gene: TRBJ2-3; D gene: -; V gene: TRBV14; CDR3 DNA: TGTGCCAGCAGCCTGCTGGTCCCGGGAAGCACAGATACGCAGTATTTT; CDR3 protein: CASSLLVPGSTDTQYF
clone size: -; J gene: TRBJ1-2; D gene: -; V gene: TRBV14; CDR3 DNA: TGTGCCAGCAGCCAAGATTTGCAGGGGTACTACACCTTC; CDR3 protein: CASSQDLQGYYTF
clone size: -; J gene: TRBJ2-4; D gene: -; V gene: TRBV6-1; CDR3 DNA: TGTGCCAGCAGTGAAGTCCACCGGGGGATCCTAGCCAAAAACATTCAGTACTTC; CDR3 protein: CASSEVHRGILAKNIQYF
clone size: -; J gene: TRBJ2-7; D gene: -; V gene: TRBV2; CDR3 DNA: TGTGCCAGCAGGCCCGGTGCTTACGAGCAGTACTTC; CDR3 protein: CASRPGAYEQYF
clone size: -; J gene: TRBJ2-1; D gene: -; V gene: TRBV6-1; CDR3 DNA: TGTGCCAGCAGGGGGGTAAACAATGAGCAGTTCTTC; CDR3 protein: CASRGVNNEQFF
clone size: once; J gene: TRBJ2-5; D gene: -; V gene: TRBV28; CDR3 DNA: TGTGCCAGCAGCCAACCCACCCCGGTGACCCAGTACTTC; CDR3 protein: CASSQPTPVTQYF
clone size: -; J gene: TRBJ1-3; D gene: -; V gene: TRBV7-2; CDR3 DNA: TGTGCCAGCAGCCGAATAGGAAACACCATATATTTT; CDR3 protein: CASSRIGNTIYF
clone size: -; J gene: TRBJ1-5; D gene: TRBD1; V gene: TRBV4-2; CDR3 DNA: TGTGCCAGCAGCCAGGCCGGGACAGGCAATCAGCCCCAGCATTTT; CDR3 protein: CASSQAGTGNQPQHF
clone size: -; J gene: TRBJ1-1; D gene: -; V gene: TRBV19; CDR3 DNA: TGTGCCAGTATTCGTCAGGCAGGGCCCACTGAAGCTTTCTTT; CDR3 protein: CASIRQAGPTEAFF
clone size: medium-sized; J gene: TRBJ1-4; D gene: -; V gene: TRBV5-4; CDR3 DNA: TGTGCCAGCAGCTTCGGCAGGACTAATGAAAAACTGTTTTTT; CDR3 protein: CASSFGRTNEKLFF
clone size: -; J gene: TRBJ1-4; D gene: -; V gene: TRBV7-9; CDR3 DNA: TGTGCCAGCAGCTTATGGGTCGAATATTCGGGGGAAAAACTGTTTTTT; CDR3 protein: CASSLWVEYSGEKLFF
clone size: -; J gene: TRBJ1-2; D gene: TRBD1; V gene: TRBV5-1; CDR3 DNA: TGCGCCAGCAGCTTAAGACAGGGTATGGGTGGCTACACCTTC; CDR3 protein: CASSLRQGMGGYTF
clone size: -; J gene: TRBJ2-1; D gene: -; V gene: TRBV25-1; CDR3 DNA: TGTGCCAGCAGTGGAGTCTCCTACAATGAGCAGTTCTTC; CDR3 protein: CASSGVSYNEQFF
clone size: once; J gene: TRBJ1-5; D gene: TRBD1; V gene: TRBV2; CDR3 DNA: TGTGCCAGCAGCCCGACAGAACTAACAGGGGGCGCCGGGGATCAGCCCCAGCATTTT; CDR3 protein: CASSPTELTGGAGDQPQHF
clone size: -; J gene: TRBJ2-1; D gene: TRBD1; V gene: TRBV6-6; CDR3 DNA: TGTGCCAGCAGGCAACAGGGGTACAATGAGCAGTTCTTC; CDR3 protein: CASRQQGYNEQFF
clone size: -; J gene: TRBJ1-5; D gene: -; V gene: TRBV19; CDR3 DNA: TGTGCCAGTATCGGGACCAATCAGCCCCAGCATTTT; CDR3 protein: CASIGTNQPQHF
clone size: -; J gene: TRBJ1-5; D gene: TRBD1; V gene: TRBV6-4; CDR3 DNA: TGTGCCAGCAGTTCGGAGGGGGCGGCCGGGGGGCAGCCCCAGCATTTT; CDR3 protein: CASSSEGAAGGQPQHF
clone size: -; J gene: TRBJ2-3; D gene: TRBD2; V gene: TRBV7-7; CDR3 DNA: TGTGCCAGCAGCCTTAGCGGGGGGGCATCAGATACGCAGTATTTT; CDR3 protein: CASSLSGGASDTQYF
clone size: -; J gene: TRBJ1-2; D gene: -; V gene: TRBV6-1; CDR3 DNA: TGTGCCAGCAGTGAAGCCCGGGACATCAATACTGGCTACACCTTC; CDR3 protein: CASSEARDINTGYTF
clone size: -; J gene: TRBJ1-2; D gene: -; V gene: TRBV5-8; CDR3 DNA: TGTGCCAGCAGCGGTCTCGGAGGGCCGGATGGCTACACCTTC; CDR3 protein: CASSGLGGPDGYTF
clone size: -; J gene: TRBJ1-6; D gene: TRBD1; V gene: TRBV18; CDR3 DNA: TGTGCCAGCTCACTCATGGGACAGGGAAGTTCCTATAATTCACCCCTCCACTTT; CDR3 protein: CASSLMGQGSSYNSPLHF
clone size: -; J gene: TRBJ1-5; D gene: TRBD1; V gene: TRBV12-5; CDR3 DNA: TGTGCTAGTGGTTTGGGCCGGGACAGGTCCTCTAGCAATCAGCCCCAGCATTTT; CDR3 protein: CASGLGRDRSSSNQPQHF